This T cell receptor beta chain derives from a study of T-cell memory formation after mild COVID-19. Looking at the study overall: Clusters were largely donor specific.

This clonotype was observed a handful of times. TCRdb recomputed calls from the 5' RACE reads with MiXCR, one row per CDR3 protein. The sample includes more than 450,000 distinct CDR3 sequences, more than 15% of them seen just once. CDR1 SQVTM and CDR2 ANQGSEA come from the germline V gene. This CDR3 region has 13 residues. V lost 6 bases and J 2 bases, leaving 14 bases between the germline ends. The TCR comes from an adult woman who had mild COVID-19 (a few samples of this study predate the infection). Cell type and time point are not known. The chain links TRBV29-1 to TRBJ2-7, with D possibly matching TRBD1 (6 bases). The sample comprised PBMCs or a T cell subset sorted from them (not recorded which). CDR3 bases: TGCAGCGTCGTGGACAGATCAACCTACGAGCAGTACTTC. Translated: CSVVDRSTYEQYF.